A single sample gave rise to the 17 T cell receptor beta chains below, sequenced in a study of response to subunit inactivated influenza vaccine. TCRdb itself ran the RT-PCR reads through MiXCR, one entry per CDR3 protein. The data show more than 450,000 distinct CDR3 sequences, 12% seen once. Sample: PBMCs from blood, taken on the day of vaccination. Every receptor here comes from a man between 45 and 60 years old who received an inactivated influenza vaccine.

The genes are TRBV7-2 and TRBJ1-5; TRBD1 agrees at 10 bases. This CDR3 is built from 17 residues. The germline CDR1 and CDR2 sequences are SGHTA and FQGNSA. The V gene end was trimmed by 5 bases and the J gene end by 4 bases; junction bases not matched to a gene: 11. In nucleotides, the CDR3 is TGTGCCAGCAGCGTGCCACTAGGGACAGGGGATAATCAGCCCCAGCATTTT. Translation gives CASSVPLGTGDNQPQHF.

This clonotype was counted only a few times. This chain connects TRBV21-1 to TRBJ1-3. TRBV21-1 is a recognized pseudogene. There are 15 residues in the CDR3. Here the CDR3 reads CASSGGDCNGNTIYF. The CDR3 DNA reads as TGTGCCAGCAGCGGAGGGGACTGCAATGGAAACACCATATATTTT.

DNA for the CDR3: TGTGCCAGCAGTTTATTGGGAGGACAGGGGACCCACGAGCAGTACTTC. Translation gives CASSLLGGQGTHEQYF. This chain links TRBV27 with TRBJ2-7; 9 bases fit TRBD1. With 1 base clipped from V and 5 bases from J, the junction kept 9 bases outside the gene matches. The CDR3 length is 16 residues. CDR1 is MNHEY and CDR2 is SMNVEV in the germline V gene (reference sequence).

This clonotype was counted only a few times. DNA of the CDR3: TGTGCCAGTAGTTTCCGACTCACACCCACAGATACGCAGTATTTT. Protein sequence: CASSFRLTPTDTQYF. This chain links TRBV19 with TRBJ2-3, with no clear D. CDR1 is LNHDA and CDR2 is SQIVND in the germline V gene (reference sequence). CDR3 length: 15 residues. V lost 5 bases and J 2 bases, leaving 14 bases between the germline ends.

This clonotype occurred a few times. The chain recombines TRBV7-8 with TRBJ2-1, with D tentatively TRBD1 or TRBD2 (5 bases each). Trimming left V 6 bases short and J 8 bases short, with 17 bases between. There are 14 residues in the CDR3. Germline V gives CDR1 SGHVS, CDR2 FQNEAQ. CDR3 nucleotide sequence: TGTGCCAGCAGAGTAAAAGGGGAGCCCTATGAGCAGTTCTTC. Its translation: CASRVKGEPYEQFF.

The chain uses TRBV4-1 and TRBJ1-4; D is unresolved. Per germline, CDR1 MGHRA and CDR2 YSYEKL. V lost 2 bases and J 0 bases, leaving 19 bases between the germline ends. The CDR3 spans 19 residues. The CDR3 coding sequence is TGCGCCAGCAGCCAAACGATCCTAAGGGAGCGAGCAACTAATGAAAAACTGTTTTTT. This gives the protein CASSQTILRERATNEKLFF.

This clonotype was seen a few times. The chain is built from TRBV27 and TRBJ2-5; D not certain. V dropped 8 bases and J dropped 5 bases, with 9 bases sitting between them. The CDR3 runs to 11 residues. Germline V gene lookup returns CDR1 MNHEY and CDR2 SMNVEV (reference sequence). The CDR3 reads CASRSYETQYF. CDR3 coding DNA: TGTGCCAGCCGGTCTTACGAGACCCAGTACTTC.

The sample holds many counts of this clonotype. V and J are TRBV11-3 and TRBJ2-1; D possibly corresponds to TRBD2 (5 bases). This CDR3 is built from 15 residues. Trimming stripped 5 bases from V and 4 bases from J, with 15 bases between. The germline CDR1 and CDR2 sequences are SGHNT and YENEEA. The CDR3 nucleotides read TGTGCCAGCAGCCTAGGAGGATTGGGATACAATGAGCAGTTCTTC. It specifies CASSLGGLGYNEQFF.

The V and J genes are TRBV6-2 or TRBV6-3 and TRBJ2-1; TRBD1 matches at 7 bases. CDR3 length: 18 residues. V was pared by 4 bases and J by 0 bases, with 12 bases of the junction left unmatched. The germline CDR1 and CDR2 sequences are MNHEY and SVGEGT. CDR3 sequence reads: CASSLGQLDRSSYNEQFF. In DNA form, the CDR3 reads TGTGCCAGCAGTTTAGGCCAGTTGGACAGGAGCTCCTACAATGAGCAGTTCTTC.

This clonotype was seen more than once but under ten times. The gene calls are TRBV5-1 and TRBJ1-1; 7 bases map to TRBD1. Germline trimming cut 0 bases from V and 5 bases from J; bases unmatched to any gene: 10. CDR3 size: 16 residues. Per the germline V gene, CDR1 is SGHRS and CDR2 is YFSETQ. This CDR3 reads CASSLGQTGSGTEAFF. CDR3 nucleotide sequence: TGCGCCAGCAGCTTGGGCCAGACAGGGAGCGGGACTGAAGCTTTCTTT.

The table lists this clonotype with a few counts. Here the CDR3 DNA reads TGCGCCAGCAGCCAATTGGGAGGGCCCGGCAATGAGCAGTTCTTC. This sequence encodes CASSQLGGPGNEQFF. The chain couples TRBV4-3 to TRBJ2-1; 7 bases fit TRBD2. CDR1 is LGHNA, CDR2 YSLEER, per germline. V dropped 2 bases and J dropped 6; count of bases not matched to a gene: 7. The CDR3 has 15 residues.

The chain recombines TRBV7-2 with TRBJ2-5, with D unresolved. Trimming took 5 bases from V and 5 from J, leaving 12 bases between them. Germline V CDR1 and CDR2: SGHTA, FQGNSA. This CDR3 is 13 amino acids long. The chain's CDR3 is CASSLYSRETQYF. As DNA, the CDR3 is TGTGCCAGCAGCCTATACTCCCGGGAGACCCAGTACTTC.

As for this clonotype: Its ends do not fully match the called genes, so a read error is possible. The chain joins TRBV7-2 to TRBJ2-1, with a tentative D call TRBD2 (6 bases). The CDR3 is 12 amino acids. Germline V gives CDR1 SGHTA, CDR2 FQGNSA. The CDR3 loop is CAISSLILAPFF. For the CDR3, the DNA is TGTGCCATCAGCTCCCTCATCCTAGCGCCTTTCTTC.

The chain combines TRBV24-1 with TRBJ2-1, with 10 bases identical to TRBD2. The CDR3 consists of 14 residues. Germline V gene lookup returns CDR1 KGHDR and CDR2 SFDVKD. V shed 10 bases, J shed 3 bases, and the junction held 5 bases outside the gene matches. CDR3 in amino acids: CATSSGRLYNEQFF. The CDR3 DNA sequence: TGTGCCACTAGTAGCGGGAGGCTCTACAATGAGCAGTTCTTC.

There are a few counts of this clonotype. CDR3 coding DNA: TGTGCCAGCAGCTCCCCCCTCGGTGCCACCTACGAGCAGTACTTC. This encodes CASSSPLGATYEQYF. The V call is TRBV7-9, the J call TRBJ2-7; no clear D. Germline V gene data show CDR1 as SEHNR and CDR2 as FQNEAQ (reference sequence). The CDR3 totals 15 residues. V lost 4 bases and J 2 bases, leaving 15 bases between the germline ends.

This clonotype was observed a handful of times. This sequence joins TRBV12-3 or TRBV12-4 and TRBJ2-7, with 7 bases that match TRBD1. With 5 bases clipped from V and 3 bases from J, the junction kept 7 bases outside the gene matches. The CDR3 contains 14 residues. This CDR3 reads CASSLPGQLYEQYF. The CDR3 DNA reads TGTGCCAGCAGTCTCCCGGGACAGCTCTACGAGCAGTACTTC.

This clonotype turned up a few times. V and J are TRBV2 and TRBJ2-5; D call uncertain. Germline loops: CDR1 SNHLY, CDR2 FYNNEI. The CDR3 consists of 14 residues. The V end was cut by 1 base, the J end by 0 bases, with 6 bases between. The CDR3 nucleotides read TGTGCCAGCAGTGAAGAGGTAAACCAAGAGACCCAGTACTTC. Encoded protein: CASSEEVNQETQYF.